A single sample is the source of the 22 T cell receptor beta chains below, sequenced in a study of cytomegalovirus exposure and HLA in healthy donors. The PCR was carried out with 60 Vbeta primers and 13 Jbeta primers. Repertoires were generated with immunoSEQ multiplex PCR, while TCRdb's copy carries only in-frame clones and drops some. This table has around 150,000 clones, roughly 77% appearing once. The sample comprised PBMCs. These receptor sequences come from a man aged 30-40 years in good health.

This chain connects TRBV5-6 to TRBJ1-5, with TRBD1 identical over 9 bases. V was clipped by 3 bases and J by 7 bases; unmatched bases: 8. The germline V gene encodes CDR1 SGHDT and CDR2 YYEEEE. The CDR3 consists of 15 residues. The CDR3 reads CASSSRDREVQPQHF. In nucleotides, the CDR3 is TGTGCCAGCAGCTCCAGGGACAGGGAGGTGCAGCCCCAGCATTTT.

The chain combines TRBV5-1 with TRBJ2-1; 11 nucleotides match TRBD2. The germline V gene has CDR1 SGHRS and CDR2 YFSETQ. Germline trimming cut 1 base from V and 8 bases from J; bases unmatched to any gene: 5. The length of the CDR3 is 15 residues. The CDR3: CASSLTSGSFDEQFF. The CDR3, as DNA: TGCGCCAGCAGCTTGACTAGCGGGAGTTTTGATGAGCAGTTCTTC.

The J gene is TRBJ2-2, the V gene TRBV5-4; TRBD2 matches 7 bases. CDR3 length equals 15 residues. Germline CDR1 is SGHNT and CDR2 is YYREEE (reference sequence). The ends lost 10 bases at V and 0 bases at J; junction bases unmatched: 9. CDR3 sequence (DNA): TGTGCCTCACACCCCGCGGGAGCGAACACCGGGGAGCTGTTTTTT. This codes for CASHPAGANTGELFF.

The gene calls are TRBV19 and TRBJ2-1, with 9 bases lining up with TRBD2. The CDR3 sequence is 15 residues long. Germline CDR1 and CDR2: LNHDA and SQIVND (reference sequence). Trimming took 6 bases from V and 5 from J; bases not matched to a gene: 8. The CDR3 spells CASRLAGAINNEQFF. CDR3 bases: TGTGCCAGTAGGTTAGCGGGGGCGATTAACAATGAGCAGTTCTTC. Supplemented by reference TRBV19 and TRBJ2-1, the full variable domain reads DGGITQSPKYLFRKEGQNVTLSCEQNLNHDAMYWYRQDPGQGLRLIYYSQIVNDFQKGDIAEGYSVSREKKESFPLTVTSAQKNPTAFYLCASRLAGAINNEQFFGPGTRLTVL.

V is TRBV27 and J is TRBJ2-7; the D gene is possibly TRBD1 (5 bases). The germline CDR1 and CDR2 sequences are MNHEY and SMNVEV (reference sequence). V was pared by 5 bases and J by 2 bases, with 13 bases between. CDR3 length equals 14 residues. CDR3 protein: CASSPRVYPYEQYF. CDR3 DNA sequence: TGTGCCAGCAGTCCCAGGGTCTATCCCTACGAGCAGTACTTC.

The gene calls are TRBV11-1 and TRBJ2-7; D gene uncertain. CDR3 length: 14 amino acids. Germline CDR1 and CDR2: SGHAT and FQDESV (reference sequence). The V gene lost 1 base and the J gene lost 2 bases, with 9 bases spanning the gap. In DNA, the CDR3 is TGTGCCAGCAGCTTAGGTTCAGAAGCCTACGAGCAGTACTTC. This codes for CASSLGSEAYEQYF.

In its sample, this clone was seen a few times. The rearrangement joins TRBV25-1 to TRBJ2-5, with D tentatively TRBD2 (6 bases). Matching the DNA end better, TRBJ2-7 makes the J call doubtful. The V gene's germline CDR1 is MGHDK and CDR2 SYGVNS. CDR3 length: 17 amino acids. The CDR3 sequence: CASSTLSGTGSSYEQYF. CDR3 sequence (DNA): TGTGCCAGCAGTACACTCTCCGGGACTGGGAGCTCCTACGAGCAGTACTTC.

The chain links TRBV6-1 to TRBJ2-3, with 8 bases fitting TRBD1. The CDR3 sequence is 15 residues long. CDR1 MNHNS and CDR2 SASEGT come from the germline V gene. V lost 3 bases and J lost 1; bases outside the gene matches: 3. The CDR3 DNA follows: TGTGCCAGCAGTGATCCGGGACAGGGCACAGATACGCAGTATTTT. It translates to CASSDPGQGTDTQYF.

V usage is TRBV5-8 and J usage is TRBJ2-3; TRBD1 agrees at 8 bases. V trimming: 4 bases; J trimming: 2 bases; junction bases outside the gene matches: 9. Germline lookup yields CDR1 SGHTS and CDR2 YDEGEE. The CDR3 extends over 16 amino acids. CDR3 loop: CASSAPGQASTDTQYF. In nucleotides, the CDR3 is TGTGCCAGCAGCGCACCGGGACAGGCTTCCACAGATACGCAGTATTTT.

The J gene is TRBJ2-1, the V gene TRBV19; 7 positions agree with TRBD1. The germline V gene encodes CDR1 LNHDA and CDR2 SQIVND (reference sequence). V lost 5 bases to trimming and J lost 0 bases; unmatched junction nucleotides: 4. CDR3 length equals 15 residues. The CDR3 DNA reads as TGTGCCAGTAGTGCCTCAGGGGGCTCCTACAATGAGCAGTTCTTC. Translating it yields CASSASGGSYNEQFF.

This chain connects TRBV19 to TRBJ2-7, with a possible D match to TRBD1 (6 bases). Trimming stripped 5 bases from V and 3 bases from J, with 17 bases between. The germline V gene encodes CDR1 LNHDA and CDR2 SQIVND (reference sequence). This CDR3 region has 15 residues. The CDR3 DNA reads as TGTGCCAGTAGTCGCATGACAGGTCTGATCTACGAGCAGTACTTC. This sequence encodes CASSRMTGLIYEQYF.

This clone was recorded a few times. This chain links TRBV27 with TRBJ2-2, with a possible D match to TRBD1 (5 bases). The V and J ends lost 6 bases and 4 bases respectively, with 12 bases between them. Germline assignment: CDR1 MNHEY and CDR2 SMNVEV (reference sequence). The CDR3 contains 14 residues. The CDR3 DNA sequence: TGTGCCAGCAGGTTCAGGGCCCCCACCGGGGAGCTGTTTTTT. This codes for CASRFRAPTGELFF.

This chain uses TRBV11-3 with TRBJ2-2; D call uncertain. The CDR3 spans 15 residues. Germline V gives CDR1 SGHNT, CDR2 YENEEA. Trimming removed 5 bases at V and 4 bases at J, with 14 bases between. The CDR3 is CASSGQKAGTGELFF. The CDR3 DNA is TGTGCCAGCAGCGGTCAAAAAGCTGGCACCGGGGAGCTGTTTTTT. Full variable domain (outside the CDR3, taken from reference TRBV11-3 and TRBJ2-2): EAGVVQSPRYKIIEKKQPVAFWCNPISGHNTLYWYLQNLGQGPELLIRYENEEAVDDSQLPKDRFSAERLKGVDSTLKIQPAELGDSAVYLCASSGQKAGTGELFFGEGSRLTVL.

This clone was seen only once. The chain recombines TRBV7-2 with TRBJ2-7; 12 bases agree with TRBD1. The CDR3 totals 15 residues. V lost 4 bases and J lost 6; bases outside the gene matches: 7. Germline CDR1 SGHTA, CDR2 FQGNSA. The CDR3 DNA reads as TGTGCCAGCAGCTCCCCCGGGACAGGGGGCTTCGAGCAGTACTTC. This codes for CASSSPGTGGFEQYF.

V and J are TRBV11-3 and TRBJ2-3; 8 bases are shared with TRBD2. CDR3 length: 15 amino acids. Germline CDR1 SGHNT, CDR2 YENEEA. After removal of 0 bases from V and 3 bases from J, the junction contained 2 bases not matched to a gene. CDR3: CASSLEGLATDTQYF. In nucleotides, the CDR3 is TGTGCCAGCAGCTTAGAAGGACTAGCAACAGATACGCAGTATTTT.

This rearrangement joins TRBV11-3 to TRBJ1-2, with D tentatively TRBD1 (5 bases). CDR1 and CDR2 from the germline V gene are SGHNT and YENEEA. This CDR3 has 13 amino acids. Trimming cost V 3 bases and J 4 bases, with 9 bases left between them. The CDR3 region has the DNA TGTGCCAGCAGCTTGTCGGGGGTCTATGGCTACACCTTC. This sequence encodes CASSLSGVYGYTF.

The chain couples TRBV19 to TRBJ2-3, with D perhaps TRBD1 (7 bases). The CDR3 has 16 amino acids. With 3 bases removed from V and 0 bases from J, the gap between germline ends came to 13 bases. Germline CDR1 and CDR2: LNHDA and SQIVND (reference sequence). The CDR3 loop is CASSMEGATSTDTQYF. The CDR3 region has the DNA TGTGCCAGTAGTATGGAGGGGGCCACTAGCACAGATACGCAGTATTTT.

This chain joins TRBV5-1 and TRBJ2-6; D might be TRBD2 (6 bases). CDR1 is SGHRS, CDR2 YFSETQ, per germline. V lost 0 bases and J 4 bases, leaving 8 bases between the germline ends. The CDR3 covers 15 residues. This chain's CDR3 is CASSLVAGGANVLTF. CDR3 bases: TGCGCCAGCAGCTTGGTGGCGGGGGGGGCCAACGTCCTGACTTTC.

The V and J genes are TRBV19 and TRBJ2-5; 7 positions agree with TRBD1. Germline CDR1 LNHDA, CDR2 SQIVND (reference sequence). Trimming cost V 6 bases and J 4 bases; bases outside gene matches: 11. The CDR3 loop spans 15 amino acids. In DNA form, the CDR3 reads TGTGCCAGTAGCGAACAACAGGGGTTGCGAGAGACCCAGTACTTC. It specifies CASSEQQGLRETQYF.

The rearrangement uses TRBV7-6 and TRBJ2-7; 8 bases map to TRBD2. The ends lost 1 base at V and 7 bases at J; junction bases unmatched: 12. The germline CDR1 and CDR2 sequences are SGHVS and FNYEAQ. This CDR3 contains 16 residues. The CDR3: CASSLESASGPGEQYF. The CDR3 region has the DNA TGTGCCAGCAGCTTAGAGTCGGCTAGCGGGCCGGGGGAGCAGTACTTC.

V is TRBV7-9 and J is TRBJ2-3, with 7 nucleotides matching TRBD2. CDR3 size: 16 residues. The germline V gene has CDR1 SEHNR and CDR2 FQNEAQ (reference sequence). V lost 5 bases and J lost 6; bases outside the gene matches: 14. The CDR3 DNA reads TGTGCCAGCAGCGTCGGTTTAAGGGAGGGTTGGGATACGCAGTATTTT. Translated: CASSVGLREGWDTQYF.

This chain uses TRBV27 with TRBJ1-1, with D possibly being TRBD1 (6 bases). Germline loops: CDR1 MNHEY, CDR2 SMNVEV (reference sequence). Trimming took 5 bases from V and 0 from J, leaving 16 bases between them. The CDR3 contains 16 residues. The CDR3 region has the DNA TGTGCCAGCAGTCCCGAACAGGGCCCCTTGAACACTGAAGCTTTCTTT. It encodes CASSPEQGPLNTEAFF.